Following are 27 T cell receptor beta chains from one sample sequenced in a study of CD8 T cells in Susac syndrome. Reverse transcription used roughly 0.45 to 1 ug RNA and random hexamers. Via MiXCR, TCRdb re-called the immunoSEQ multiplex PCR reads, giving one row per CDR3 protein. The top ten clones hold over 0.09% of a sample with 71,000 or so distinct CDR3 sequences, roughly 95% of them seen once. Sequenced material: CD4+ T cells from PBMCs. The receptors originated from a human donor with multiple sclerosis.

The rearrangement links TRBV27 to TRBJ1-1; D gene ambiguous. The V end was cut by 4 bases, the J end by 5 bases, with 14 bases between. The CDR3 contains 14 residues. Germline CDR1 reads MNHEY; CDR2 reads SMNVEV (reference sequence). CDR3 loop: CASSSSYAGTEAFF. CDR3 sequence (DNA): TGTGCCAGCAGTTCCAGCTATGCGGGAACTGAAGCTTTCTTT.

The rearrangement uses TRBV4-1 and TRBJ2-1, with 8 bases identical to TRBD2. The V and J ends lost 5 bases and 3 bases, in that order; junction bases with no gene match: 12. The CDR3 covers 17 residues. Germline CDR1 reads MGHRA; CDR2 reads YSYEKL. CDR3 in amino acids: CASSSGRGGINYNEQFF. The CDR3 DNA sequence: TGCGCCAGCAGCTCCGGGAGGGGGGGAATAAACTACAATGAGCAGTTCTTC.

The rearrangement joins TRBV4-3 to TRBJ2-3; D may be TRBD2 (6 bases). CDR3 size: 14 residues. Trimming removed 0 bases at V and 6 bases at J, with 10 bases between. Germline V gene sequence: CDR1 LGHNA, CDR2 YSLEER. CDR3 nucleotides: TGCGCCAGCAGCCAAGATGGGACTGGTGATACGCAGTATTTT. Residues: CASSQDGTGDTQYF.

The chain joins TRBV5-4 to TRBJ2-1; TRBD1 matches 8 bases. Germline CDR1 and CDR2: SGHNT and YYREEE (reference sequence). The ends lost 0 bases at V and 2 bases at J; junction bases unmatched: 4. The CDR3 loop spans 16 amino acids. The CDR3: CASSLGTGSPYNEQFF. The CDR3 DNA reads TGTGCCAGCAGCTTGGGGACAGGGTCTCCCTACAATGAGCAGTTCTTC.

The chain couples TRBV3-1 to TRBJ1-2; 10 bases match TRBD1. Germline CDR1 reads LGHDT; CDR2 reads YNNKEL (reference sequence). V gave up 1 base and J gave up 4 bases; unmatched junction bases: 0. The CDR3 runs 14 residues. The DNA for the CDR3 is TGTGCCAGCAGCCAAGGACAGGGGGCCTATGGCTACACCTTC. Its protein is CASSQGQGAYGYTF.

This clonotype is a singleton in its sample. The chain has TRBV28 and TRBJ2-3, with D perhaps TRBD2 (5 bases). The CDR3 extends over 15 amino acids. Germline values: CDR1 MDHEN, CDR2 SYDVKM. Trimming removed 7 bases at V and 2 bases at J, with 16 bases between. In DNA form, the CDR3 reads TGTGCCAGCACCCAAAGTGCGGGCTACACAGATACGCAGTATTTT. Protein sequence: CASTQSAGYTDTQYF.

This chain links TRBV3-1 with TRBJ2-1; 9 bases are a match to TRBD2. V shed 2 bases, J shed 9 bases, and the junction held 8 bases outside the gene matches. This CDR3 region has 15 residues. Germline V gene lookup returns CDR1 LGHDT and CDR2 YNNKEL (reference sequence). CDR3 region: CASSQRLAVHSEQFF. CDR3 DNA sequence: TGTGCCAGCAGCCAACGACTAGCGGTACACAGTGAGCAGTTCTTC.

This sequence joins TRBV5-1 and TRBJ1-1, with D uncertain. CDR1 and CDR2 from the germline V gene are SGHRS and YFSETQ. V was trimmed by 5 bases and J by 0 bases, leaving 8 bases between them. The CDR3 has 13 residues. The CDR3 coding sequence is TGCGCCAGCAGTTCCGGGGTGAACACTGAAGCTTTCTTT. Translation: CASSSGVNTEAFF.

The chain employs TRBV24-1 and TRBJ2-1, with 9 bases aligning to TRBD2. Germline trimming cut 3 bases from V and 9 bases from J; bases unmatched to any gene: 5. CDR1 is KGHDR and CDR2 is SFDVKD in the germline V gene. This CDR3 has 14 residues. As DNA, the CDR3 is TGTGCCACCAGTGATCGGCGGGGGGGACTTGAGCAGTTCTTC. It codes for CATSDRRGGLEQFF.

This chain links TRBV7-8 with TRBJ2-2; D tentatively reads TRBD1 or TRBD2 (5 bases each). Germline V gene data show CDR1 as SGHVS and CDR2 as FQNEAQ. This CDR3 comprises 18 residues. Deletions cut 2 bases from V and 0 bases from J, with 16 bases between. CDR3 in amino acids: CASSLFDSRGPNTGELFF. The DNA for the CDR3 is TGTGCCAGCAGCTTATTTGACTCGAGGGGTCCGAACACCGGGGAGCTGTTTTTT.

V usage is TRBV6-2 or TRBV6-3 and J usage is TRBJ1-5, with 7 bases identical to TRBD1. Germline V gene lookup returns CDR1 MNHEY and CDR2 SVGEGT. The CDR3 is 15 amino acids. V was pared by 5 bases and J by 3 bases, with 7 bases of the junction left unmatched. The CDR3 reads CASSPQGGDNQPQHF. CDR3 bases: TGTGCCAGCAGTCCCCAGGGGGGGGACAATCAGCCCCAGCATTTT.

V and J are TRBV6-5 and TRBJ2-2; no firm D call. The germline V and J ends were trimmed by 2 bases and 0 bases, with 7 bases remaining between them. Germline V gives CDR1 MNHEY, CDR2 SVGAGI. The CDR3 spans 15 residues. The chain's CDR3 is CASSYAAANTGELFF. The CDR3 DNA follows: TGTGCCAGCAGTTACGCGGCGGCGAACACCGGGGAGCTGTTTTTT.

The chain combines TRBV15 with TRBJ1-2, with 7 bases that match TRBD1. The germline gives CDR1 LNHNV, CDR2 YYDKDF (reference sequence). The CDR3 loop spans 14 amino acids. J lost 4 bases, V lost 5 bases, and 7 bases had no gene match. CDR3 amino acids: CATSGRDSIYGYTF. CDR3 nucleotide sequence: TGTGCCACCAGCGGACGGGACAGTATCTATGGCTACACCTTC.

The chain has TRBV7-2 and TRBJ1-1; D gene uncertain. Trimming pared 3 bases from V and 5 bases from J, leaving 13 bases between. CDR1 is SGHTA and CDR2 is FQGNSA in the germline V gene. The CDR3 is made up of 14 amino acids. CDR3 coding DNA: TGTGCCAGCAGCTTGTCCGTGGGGAGGACTGAAGCTTTCTTT. It translates to CASSLSVGRTEAFF.

This sequence joins TRBV27 and TRBJ2-7; 8 bases are shared with TRBD1. Germline V gene lookup returns CDR1 MNHEY and CDR2 SMNVEV (reference sequence). V trimming: 9 bases; J trimming: 7 bases; junction bases outside the gene matches: 8. This CDR3 spans 12 amino acids. CDR3 region: CASRTGSHEQYF. In DNA, the CDR3 is TGTGCCAGTCGGACAGGGAGTCATGAGCAGTACTTC.

Comments on this clonotype: The junction departs from the called germline gene at one end, perhaps through a read error. The chain combines TRBV29-1 with TRBJ2-5, with D unresolved. The CDR3 is 13 amino acids. Germline values: CDR1 SQVTM, CDR2 ANQGSEA. The CDR3 coding sequence is TGCAGCGTTGAATGGGGTCACCAAGAGGCCCAGTACTTC. It yields the protein CSVEWGHQEAQYF.

Only one count was recorded for this clonotype. J is TRBJ1-5 and V is TRBV7-2; 7 bases align to TRBD1. After removal of 5 bases from V and 5 bases from J, the junction contained 12 bases not matched to a gene. In germline, CDR1 is SGHTA, CDR2 FQGNSA. CDR3 length: 16 residues. CDR3 loop: CASSRTTGARDQPQHF. CDR3 nucleotide sequence: TGTGCCAGCAGCCGTACAACAGGGGCGCGGGATCAGCCCCAGCATTTT.

The rearrangement joins TRBV20-1 to TRBJ2-3, with D maybe TRBD1 (5 bases). The CDR3 has 12 residues. V was clipped by 7 bases and J by 9 bases, with 17 bases between them. Germline assignment: CDR1 DFQATT and CDR2 SNEGSKA (reference sequence). Written as DNA, the CDR3 is TGCAGTGTAGGGGCCGCAGATTCGACGCAGTATTTT. Protein sequence: CSVGAADSTQYF.

The rearrangement links TRBV14 to TRBJ1-1; D uncertain. CDR3 length: 15 residues. The germline V and J ends were trimmed by 1 base and 0 bases, with 9 bases remaining between them. The germline gives CDR1 SGHDN, CDR2 FVKESK. CDR3 sequence: CASSQGRIMNTEAFF. The CDR3 DNA reads TGTGCCAGCAGCCAAGGCCGCATTATGAACACTGAAGCTTTCTTT.

The chain combines TRBV24-1 with TRBJ1-4; no definite D call. The CDR3 totals 15 residues. Trimming removed 4 bases at V and 8 bases at J, with 16 bases between. Germline V gene data show CDR1 as KGHDR and CDR2 as SFDVKD. Here the CDR3 DNA reads TGTGCCACCAGTGACCCTCGGGCGGGCCGAGAAAAACTGTTTTTT. Translated, it gives CATSDPRAGREKLFF.

The rearrangement joins TRBV4-1 to TRBJ2-3; 11 bases are a match to TRBD1. The CDR3 has 16 amino acids. The germline V gene encodes CDR1 MGHRA and CDR2 YSYEKL. With V trimmed by 1 base and J by 5 bases, 5 bases remained unmatched. Here the CDR3 reads CASSQATGQGVDTQYF. CDR3 bases: TGCGCCAGCAGCCAAGCTACGGGACAGGGGGTAGATACGCAGTATTTT.

This clonotype has just one count. The gene calls are TRBV20-1 and TRBJ1-1, with no clear D. Germline CDR1 DFQATT, CDR2 SNEGSKA (reference sequence). Trimming took 1 base from V and 2 from J, leaving 5 bases between them. The CDR3 loop spans 12 amino acids. This chain's CDR3 is CSARGDNTEAFF. Here the CDR3 DNA reads TGCAGTGCTAGAGGGGATAACACTGAAGCTTTCTTT.

CDR3 amino acids: CASSVNRGTGELFF. DNA for the CDR3: TGTGCCAGCAGTGTTAACAGGGGAACCGGGGAGCTGTTTTTT. The chain is built from TRBV2 and TRBJ2-2; 7 bases line up with TRBD1. Germline values: CDR1 SNHLY, CDR2 FYNNEI. After removal of 4 bases from V and 5 bases from J, the junction contained 4 bases not matched to a gene. CDR3 length: 14 amino acids. The variable domain in full, with the rest retrieved from reference TRBV2 and TRBJ2-2, is EPEVTQTPSHQVTQMGQEVILRCVPISNHLYFYWYRQILGQKVEFLVSFYNNEISEKSEIFDDQFSVERPDGSNFTLKIRSTKLEDSAMYFCASSVNRGTGELFFGEGSRLTVL.

The chain is built from TRBV9 and TRBJ1-2, with a tentative D call TRBD1 (5 bases). Per germline, CDR1 SGDLS and CDR2 YYNGEE. Trimming pared 5 bases from V and 2 bases from J, leaving 13 bases between. The CDR3 totals 14 residues. The CDR3 nucleotides read TGTGCCAGCAGACCCGAGGGGAGAAACTATGGCTACACCTTC. Translation: CASRPEGRNYGYTF.

V is TRBV6-5 and J is TRBJ2-5; 11 bases match TRBD2. Germline loops: CDR1 MNHEY, CDR2 SVGAGI. V trimming: 0 bases; J trimming: 4 bases; junction bases outside the gene matches: 7. The CDR3 totals 17 residues. CDR3: CASSYSFSGGAVETQYF. The CDR3 coding sequence is TGTGCCAGCAGTTACTCGTTTAGCGGGGGGGCCGTAGAGACCCAGTACTTC.

This clonotype was found once. The chain recombines TRBV5-1 with TRBJ2-1; 12 nucleotides match TRBD1. The CDR3 consists of 16 residues. Germline-derived CDR1 and CDR2 are SGHRS and YFSETQ. The V gene end was trimmed by 3 bases and the J gene end by 3 bases; junction bases not matched to a gene: 4. The CDR3 DNA reads as TGCGCCAGCAGCTATGGGGACAGGGGGCTCTACAATGAGCAGTTCTTC. It is translated as CASSYGDRGLYNEQFF. The entire variable domain, with the rest obtained from reference TRBV5-1 and TRBJ2-1, is as follows: KAGVTQTPRYLIKTRGQQVTLSCSPISGHRSVSWYQQTPGQGLQFLFEYFSETQRNKGNFPGRFSGRQFSNSRSEMNVSTLELGDSALYLCASSYGDRGLYNEQFFGPGTRLTVL.

This chain joins TRBV5-1 and TRBJ2-3; possibly TRBD1 for D (5 bases). V lost 2 bases and J 1 base, leaving 11 bases between the germline ends. Germline V gives CDR1 SGHRS, CDR2 YFSETQ. The CDR3 extends over 15 amino acids. The CDR3 nucleotides read TGCGCCAGCAGCTTCACGGCAGGGCGCACAGATACGCAGTATTTT. Translation: CASSFTAGRTDTQYF.